Below are 32 T cell receptor beta chains sequenced from a single sample in a study of shared clonotypes between healthy human individuals. The repertoire was sequenced with immunoSEQ multiplex PCR; TCRdb's copy has only in-frame clones and lacks some. Seen here are 1.5 million to 1.9 million clones, approximately 98% observed once, and the top ten hold 0.4% to 0.55%. The sample taken for sequencing was naive CD4+ T cells sorted from blood. This sample's subset: CD45RA+ positively selected. These receptors were collected from a man between 25 and 39 years old in good health.

The gene calls are TRBV5-4 and TRBJ2-3; a possible D gene is TRBD2 (5 bases). The CDR3 is 13 amino acids. V was cut by 5 bases and J by 2 bases, with 9 bases left in between. Germline V lookup: CDR1 SGHNT, CDR2 YYREEE (reference sequence). CDR3 loop: CASRPRVTDTQYF. In nucleotides, the CDR3 is TGTGCCAGCAGGCCGAGGGTCACAGATACGCAGTATTTT. The variable domain in full, completed from reference TRBV5-4 and TRBJ2-3, reads ETGVTQSPTHLIKTRGQQVTLRCSSQSGHNTVSWYQQALGQGPQFIFQYYREEENGRGNFPPRFSGLQFPNYSSELNVNALELDDSALYLCASRPRVTDTQYFGPGTRLTVL.

This clone was seen just once. This chain connects TRBV6-5 to TRBJ1-4, with TRBD1 matching over 8 bases. CDR3 size: 14 residues. With 5 bases clipped from V and 10 bases from J, the junction kept 9 bases outside the gene matches. Germline V gene sequence: CDR1 MNHEY, CDR2 SVGAGI. DNA of the CDR3: TGTGCCAGCAGTCCAAGCCAGGGGGCAGTAAAACTGTTTTTT. Translated, it gives CASSPSQGAVKLFF.

The CDR3 is CASRRTPSSGRTTGELFF. CDR3 coding DNA: TGTGCCAGCAGGCGGACCCCATCTAGCGGGAGGACCACCGGGGAGCTGTTTTTT. The rearrangement uses TRBV11-2 and TRBJ2-2; 11 bases agree with TRBD2. The CDR3 extends over 18 amino acids. From germline, CDR1 is SGHAT and CDR2 FQNNGV. The V segment lost 6 bases and the J segment 4 bases; nucleotides outside the gene matches: 13.

This chain links TRBV18 with TRBJ2-4; 8 bases line up with TRBD1. The CDR3 has 15 residues. The V gene's germline CDR1 is KGHSH and CDR2 LQKENI. Trimming cost V 3 bases and J 7 bases; bases outside gene matches: 8. CDR3 amino acids: CASSPGQGGLNIQYF. The DNA of the CDR3 is TGTGCCAGCTCACCTGGACAGGGAGGCTTGAACATTCAGTACTTC.

The genes are TRBV6-1 and TRBJ2-3; 8 nucleotides agree with TRBD2. Per the germline V gene, CDR1 is MNHNS and CDR2 is SASEGT. J gave up 4 bases and V 8 bases, and 5 bases lay outside the gene matches. The CDR3 is 13 residues long. CDR3: CASGTREADTQYF. DNA of the CDR3: TGTGCCAGCGGGACTAGAGAAGCAGATACGCAGTATTTT.

The V and J genes are TRBV6-5 and TRBJ2-3, with 9 bases identical to TRBD1. J lost 6 bases, V lost 7 bases, and 8 bases had no gene match. This CDR3 is built from 14 residues. Germline values: CDR1 MNHEY, CDR2 SVGAGI. This chain's CDR3 is CASNRGRRGDTQYF. Written as DNA, the CDR3 is TGTGCCAGCAACAGGGGGCGCCGGGGGGATACGCAGTATTTT.

Details on this clone: Distinct nucleotide sequences in the sample also encode this CDR3. The chain joins TRBV7-3 to TRBJ2-1, with 7 bases identical to TRBD1. CDR3 size: 12 residues. After removal of 5 bases from V and 7 bases from J, the junction contained 2 bases not matched to a gene. CDR1 is SGHTA, CDR2 FQGTGA, per germline. Here the CDR3 DNA reads TGTGCCAGCAGCCCACAGGGGAATGAGCAGTTCTTC. This sequence encodes CASSPQGNEQFF.

V and J are TRBV5-1 and TRBJ1-1; maybe TRBD1 (5 bases). The CDR3 consists of 14 residues. The germline V gene has CDR1 SGHRS and CDR2 YFSETQ. With 3 bases removed from V and 11 bases from J, the gap between germline ends came to 20 bases. The CDR3 nucleotides read TGCGCCAGCAGCTCTTCCAGCCGGGGACTGGAGGCTTTCTTT. Protein sequence: CASSSSSRGLEAFF.

V gene TRBV5-4 combines with J gene TRBJ1-4, with a possible D match to TRBD1 (5 bases). The V end lost 4 bases, the J end lost 3 bases, and 22 bases lay between the germline ends. The length of the CDR3 is 18 residues. Germline V gives CDR1 SGHNT, CDR2 YYREEE (reference sequence). CDR3 DNA sequence: TGTGCCAGCAGCGCGGGGGGGAACTCAGGCAATCCTAATGAAAAACTGTTTTTT. Translation: CASSAGGNSGNPNEKLFF.

This clone has only one observation. The CDR3 reads CSARSTGLAFF. The CDR3 nucleotides read TGCAGTGCTAGATCTACAGGGCTGGCTTTCTTT. The V gene is TRBV20-1, the J gene TRBJ1-1, with D possibly being TRBD1 (6 bases). The CDR3 runs 11 residues. Looked up from germline, CDR1 is DFQATT and CDR2 is SNEGSKA (reference sequence). V gave up 2 bases and J gave up 11 bases, with 12 bases separating them.

This rearrangement joins TRBV2 to TRBJ1-2, with a possible D match to TRBD1 (6 bases). The CDR3 extends over 15 amino acids. The germline CDR1 and CDR2 sequences are SNHLY and FYNNEI. With 6 bases removed from V and 0 bases from J, the gap between germline ends came to 14 bases. The CDR3 spells CASRRAGVANYGYTF. In DNA, the CDR3 is TGTGCCAGCAGGAGAGCAGGGGTAGCTAACTATGGCTACACCTTC.

The chain uses TRBV28 and TRBJ1-2; 7 bases are a match to TRBD1. There are 17 residues in the CDR3. The germline V gene encodes CDR1 MDHEN and CDR2 SYDVKM. The ends lost 5 bases at V and 0 bases at J; junction bases unmatched: 12. This CDR3 reads CASSPFRGQLANYGYTF. In DNA form, the CDR3 reads TGTGCCAGCAGTCCGTTCCGGGGACAGCTAGCTAACTATGGCTACACCTTC.

J is TRBJ2-7 and V is TRBV25-1; 7 bases map to TRBD1. The CDR3 length is 13 residues. J gave up 3 bases and V 4 bases, and 3 bases lay outside the gene matches. Germline assignment: CDR1 MGHDK and CDR2 SYGVNS. This chain's CDR3 is CASSGDRDYEQYF. The CDR3 nucleotides are TGTGCCAGCAGTGGGGACAGAGACTACGAGCAGTACTTC.

The chain is built from TRBV10-3 and TRBJ2-3, with 7 bases aligning to TRBD2. Germline lookup yields CDR1 ENHRY and CDR2 SYGVKD. The length of the CDR3 is 13 residues. The trim removed 6 bases at V and 3 bases at J, leaving 3 bases unmatched. This CDR3 reads CAISLAVTDTQYF. The DNA of the CDR3 is TGTGCCATCAGCCTAGCGGTAACAGATACGCAGTATTTT.

V gene TRBV5-4 combines with J gene TRBJ2-2; TRBD1 might be the D (5 bases). The CDR3 is made up of 14 amino acids. CDR1 is SGHNT and CDR2 is YYREEE in the germline V gene (reference sequence). V was trimmed by 1 base and J by 6 bases, leaving 10 bases between them. The CDR3: CASSLYQGPGELFF. The CDR3 coding sequence is TGTGCCAGCAGCTTGTATCAGGGCCCCGGGGAGCTGTTTTTT.

J is TRBJ2-5 and V is TRBV7-6; 8 nucleotides align to TRBD2. The CDR3 consists of 14 residues. Germline trimming cut 5 bases from V and 4 bases from J; bases unmatched to any gene: 6. Germline V gene sequence: CDR1 SGHVS, CDR2 FNYEAQ. For the CDR3, the DNA is TGTGCCAGCAGCCTACTAGCGGTCGTAGAGACCCAGTACTTC. Amino acids: CASSLLAVVETQYF. The full variable domain, its missing parts supplied by reference TRBV7-6 and TRBJ2-5, is GAGVSQSPRYKVTKRGQDVALRCDPISGHVSLYWYRQALGQGPEFLTYFNYEAQQDKSGLPNDRFSAERPEGSISTLTIQRTEQRDSAMYRCASSLLAVVETQYFGPGTRLLVL.

The chain recombines TRBV15 with TRBJ1-5; TRBD1 matches at 8 bases. Germline values: CDR1 LNHNV, CDR2 YYDKDF (reference sequence). The length of the CDR3 is 16 residues. V lost 1 base and J lost 2; bases outside the gene matches: 4. CDR3 residues: CATSRGRGQGNQPQHF. The DNA of the CDR3 is TGTGCCACCAGCAGAGGGAGGGGACAGGGCAATCAGCCCCAGCATTTT.

On this clone itself: This sample also contains other DNA sequences that code for the same CDR3. This chain links TRBV5-4 with TRBJ1-2; D is possibly TRBD1 (5 bases). With 4 bases removed from V and 2 bases from J, the gap between germline ends came to 9 bases. Germline-derived CDR1 and CDR2 are SGHNT and YYREEE (reference sequence). This CDR3 has 13 residues. CDR3 sequence reads: CASSPGGNYGYTF. The CDR3 coding sequence is TGTGCCAGCAGCCCGGGGGGGAACTATGGCTACACCTTC.

The genes are TRBV19 and TRBJ2-3; maybe TRBD2 (5 bases). The CDR3 extends over 16 amino acids. Trimming pared 7 bases from V and 1 base from J, leaving 18 bases between. CDR1 LNHDA and CDR2 SQIVND come from the germline V gene (reference sequence). CDR3 coding DNA: TGTGCCAGTAAATTCGCGGGCGCCCCTCGCACAGATACGCAGTATTTT. Its protein product is CASKFAGAPRTDTQYF.

The chain combines TRBV6-5 with TRBJ1-2; 7 nucleotides align to TRBD1. V shed 3 bases and J 4 bases; nucleotides not matched to a gene: 8. CDR1 is MNHEY, CDR2 SVGAGI, per germline. This CDR3 contains 15 residues. The CDR3 DNA reads as TGTGCCAGCAGTTATCTCAAGGGGGCTGGCTATGGCTACACCTTC. Amino acids: CASSYLKGAGYGYTF.

The chain is built from TRBV13 and TRBJ2-3, with 7 positions matching TRBD2. The CDR3 sequence is 15 residues long. V dropped 5 bases and J dropped 6; count of bases not matched to a gene: 11. In germline, CDR1 is PRHDT, CDR2 FYEKMQ (reference sequence). The chain's CDR3 is CASSRPPSGPDTQYF. In DNA form, the CDR3 reads TGTGCCAGCAGCCGCCCCCCTAGCGGCCCCGATACGCAGTATTTT.

The count of this clone is one. This chain links TRBV25-1 with TRBJ2-6; D is possibly TRBD1 (5 bases). The CDR3 is 15 amino acids. Germline loops: CDR1 MGHDK, CDR2 SYGVNS. With 3 bases removed from V and 2 bases from J, the gap between germline ends came to 8 bases. CDR3 DNA: TGTGCCAGCAGTGACCCGACAGCTGGGGCCAACGTCCTGACTTTC. Translating it yields CASSDPTAGANVLTF.

The chain joins TRBV2 to TRBJ1-5; 9 nucleotides match TRBD1. The ends lost 7 bases at V and 1 base at J; junction bases unmatched: 5. Germline values: CDR1 SNHLY, CDR2 FYNNEI. This CDR3 contains 15 residues. The CDR3 is CASMDRGKSNQPQHF. CDR3 coding DNA: TGTGCCAGCATGGACAGGGGAAAGAGCAATCAGCCCCAGCATTTT. Together with reference TRBV2 and TRBJ1-5, the CDR3 gives the full variable domain: EPEVTQTPSHQVTQMGQEVILRCVPISNHLYFYWYRQILGQKVEFLVSFYNNEISEKSEIFDDQFSVERPDGSNFTLKIRSTKLEDSAMYFCASMDRGKSNQPQHFGDGTRLSIL.

The rearrangement uses TRBV7-3 and TRBJ2-3; the D is unclear. The length of the CDR3 is 12 residues. Germline V gene data show CDR1 as SGHTA and CDR2 as FQGTGA. Trimming pared 2 bases from V and 4 bases from J, leaving 4 bases between. CDR3 region: CASSLGADTQYF. The CDR3 coding sequence is TGTGCCAGCAGCTTAGGTGCAGATACGCAGTATTTT.

The V gene is TRBV9, the J gene TRBJ2-5; tentatively, D is TRBD1 (5 bases). There are 13 residues in the CDR3. Germline CDR1 and CDR2: SGDLS and YYNGEE. V was clipped by 2 bases and J by 7 bases, with 12 bases between them. The CDR3 spells CASSVTGLGTQYF. DNA for the CDR3: TGTGCCAGCAGCGTCACAGGATTGGGGACCCAGTACTTC.

CDR3 bases: TGTGCCAGCTCACCAATTGCAGTAGGGGAGACCCAGTACTTC. Encoded protein: CASSPIAVGETQYF. The genes are TRBV18 and TRBJ2-5; no clear D. Trimming stripped 2 bases from V and 5 bases from J, with 12 bases between. Germline loops: CDR1 KGHSH, CDR2 LQKENI. This CDR3 comprises 14 residues.

This rearrangement joins TRBV11-2 to TRBJ1-1; a weak D match, TRBD1 (6 bases). Germline V CDR1 and CDR2: SGHAT, FQNNGV. The CDR3 consists of 15 residues. Between the trimmed V and J ends, which lost 5 bases and 5 bases, there was a span of 18 bases. The CDR3, as DNA: TGTGCCAGCAGCCCTCGGACAGCCAGAAGGACTGAAGCTTTCTTT. Amino acid sequence: CASSPRTARRTEAFF.

This sequence joins TRBV27 and TRBJ2-5, with D perhaps assigned TRBD1 or TRBD2 (6 bases each). Germline V lookup: CDR1 MNHEY, CDR2 SMNVEV (reference sequence). The CDR3 runs 15 residues. Trimming pared 6 bases from V and 5 bases from J, leaving 19 bases between. The CDR3 bases are TGTGCCAGCAGCCCAACACCCCGGGGGCGGGAGACCCAGTACTTC. Amino acid sequence: CASSPTPRGRETQYF.

J is TRBJ1-3 and V is TRBV5-6; TRBD1 is a possible D gene (6 bases). V was shortened by 0 bases and J by 2 bases, with 12 bases between the two germline ends. Germline assignment: CDR1 SGHDT and CDR2 YYEEEE. The CDR3 contains 16 residues. DNA for the CDR3: TGTGCCAGCAGCTTGGCAGGGGAACTTACTGGAAACACCATATATTTT. It translates to CASSLAGELTGNTIYF.

The rearrangement joins TRBV4-3 to TRBJ2-3; 13 positions agree with TRBD2. The J segment lost 4 bases and the V segment lost 0 bases, leaving 13 bases of the junction unmatched. This CDR3 is built from 20 residues. Germline V CDR1 and CDR2: LGHNA, YSLEER. The CDR3 nucleotides read TGCGCCAGCAGCCAAGACGGACTAGCGGGAGATCTAAGCGGCTCAGATACGCAGTATTTT. It is translated as CASSQDGLAGDLSGSDTQYF.

The gene calls are TRBV10-3 and TRBJ2-3, with 9 nucleotides matching TRBD2. V gave up 1 base and J gave up 0 bases; unmatched junction bases: 2. The V gene's germline CDR1 is ENHRY and CDR2 SYGVKD. The CDR3 is 16 amino acids. CDR3 residues: CAISELAGASTDTQYF. CDR3 nucleotide sequence: TGTGCCATCAGTGAGTTAGCGGGAGCGAGCACAGATACGCAGTATTTT.

For the CDR3, the DNA is TGTGCCAGCAGCTTCCGTAATGATGAAAAACTGTTTTTT. Protein product: CASSFRNDEKLFF. The V gene is TRBV11-2, the J gene TRBJ1-4, with D unclear. The germline V gene has CDR1 SGHAT and CDR2 FQNNGV. CDR3 length: 13 amino acids. V was clipped by 3 bases and J by 6 bases, with 8 bases between them.